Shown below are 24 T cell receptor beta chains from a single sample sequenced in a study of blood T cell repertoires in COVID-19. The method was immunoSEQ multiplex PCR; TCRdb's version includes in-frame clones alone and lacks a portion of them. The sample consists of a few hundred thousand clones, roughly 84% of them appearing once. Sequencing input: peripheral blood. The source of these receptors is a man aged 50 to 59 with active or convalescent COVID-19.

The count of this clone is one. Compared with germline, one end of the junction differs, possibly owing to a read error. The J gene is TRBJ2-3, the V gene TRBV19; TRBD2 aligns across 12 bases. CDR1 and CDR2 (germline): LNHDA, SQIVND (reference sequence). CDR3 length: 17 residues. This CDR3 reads CASSTSPGLAGTVTQYF. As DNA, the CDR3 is TGTGCCAGTAGTACGTCCCCAGGACTAGCGGGGACAGTTACGCAGTATTTT.

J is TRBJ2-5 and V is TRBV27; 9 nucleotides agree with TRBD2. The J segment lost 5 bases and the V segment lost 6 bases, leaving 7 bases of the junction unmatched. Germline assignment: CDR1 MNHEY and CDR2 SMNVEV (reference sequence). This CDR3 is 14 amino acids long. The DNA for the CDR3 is TGTGCCAGCAGGGGACTAGCAGGTTTCGAGACCCAGTACTTC. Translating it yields CASRGLAGFETQYF.

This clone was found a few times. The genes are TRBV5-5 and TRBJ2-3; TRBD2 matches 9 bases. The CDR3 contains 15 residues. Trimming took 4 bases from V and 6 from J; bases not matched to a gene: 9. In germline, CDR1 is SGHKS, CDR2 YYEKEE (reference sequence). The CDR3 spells CASSPAGGGVDTQYF. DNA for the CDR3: TGTGCCAGCAGCCCGGCGGGCGGGGGGGTCGATACGCAGTATTTT.

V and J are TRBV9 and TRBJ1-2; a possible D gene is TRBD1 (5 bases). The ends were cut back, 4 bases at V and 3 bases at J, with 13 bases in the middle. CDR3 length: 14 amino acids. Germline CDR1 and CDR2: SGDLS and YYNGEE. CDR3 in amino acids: CASSSGGGYYGYTF. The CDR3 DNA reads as TGTGCCAGCAGCTCAGGTGGGGGGTACTATGGCTACACCTTC.

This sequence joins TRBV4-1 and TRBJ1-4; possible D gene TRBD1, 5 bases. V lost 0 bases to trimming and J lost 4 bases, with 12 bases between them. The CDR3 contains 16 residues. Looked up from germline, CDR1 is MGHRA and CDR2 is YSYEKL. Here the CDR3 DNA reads TGCGCCAGCAGCCAAGAAAGGGGCAGGATTAATGAAAAACTGTTTTTT. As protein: CASSQERGRINEKLFF.

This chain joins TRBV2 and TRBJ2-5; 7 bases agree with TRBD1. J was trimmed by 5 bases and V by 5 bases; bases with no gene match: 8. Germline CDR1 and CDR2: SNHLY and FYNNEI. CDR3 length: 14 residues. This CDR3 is CASSPQQGLETQYF. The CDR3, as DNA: TGTGCCAGCAGTCCTCAACAGGGGTTGGAGACCCAGTACTTC. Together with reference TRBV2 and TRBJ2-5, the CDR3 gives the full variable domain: EPEVTQTPSHQVTQMGQEVILRCVPISNHLYFYWYRQILGQKVEFLVSFYNNEISEKSEIFDDQFSVERPDGSNFTLKIRSTKLEDSAMYFCASSPQQGLETQYFGPGTRLLVL.

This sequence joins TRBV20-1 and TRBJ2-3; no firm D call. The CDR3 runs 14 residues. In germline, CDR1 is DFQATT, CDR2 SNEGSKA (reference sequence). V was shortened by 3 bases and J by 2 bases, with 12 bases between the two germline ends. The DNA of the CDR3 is TGCAGTGCTAGTGACACTTCCAACACAGATACGCAGTATTTT. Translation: CSASDTSNTDTQYF.

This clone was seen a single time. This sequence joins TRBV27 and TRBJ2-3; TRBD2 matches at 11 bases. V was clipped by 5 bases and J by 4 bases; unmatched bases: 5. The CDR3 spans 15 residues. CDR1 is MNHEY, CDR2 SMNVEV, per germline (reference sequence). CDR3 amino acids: CASSISGGEADTQYF. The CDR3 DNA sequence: TGTGCCAGCAGTATTAGCGGGGGGGAGGCAGATACGCAGTATTTT.

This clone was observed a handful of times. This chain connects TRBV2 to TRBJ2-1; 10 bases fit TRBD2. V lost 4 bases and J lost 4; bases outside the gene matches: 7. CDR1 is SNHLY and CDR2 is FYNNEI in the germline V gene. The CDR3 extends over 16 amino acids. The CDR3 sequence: CASSATAGGRYNEQFF. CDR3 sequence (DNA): TGTGCCAGCAGTGCCACAGCGGGGGGGCGGTACAATGAGCAGTTCTTC.

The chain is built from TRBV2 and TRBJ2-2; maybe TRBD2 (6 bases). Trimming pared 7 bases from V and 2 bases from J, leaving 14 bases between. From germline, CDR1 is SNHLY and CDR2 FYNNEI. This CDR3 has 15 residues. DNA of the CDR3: TGTGCCAGCAAGTCTTCCGGGACTAACACCGGGGAGCTGTTTTTT. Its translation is CASKSSGTNTGELFF. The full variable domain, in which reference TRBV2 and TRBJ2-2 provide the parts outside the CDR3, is EPEVTQTPSHQVTQMGQEVILRCVPISNHLYFYWYRQILGQKVEFLVSFYNNEISEKSEIFDDQFSVERPDGSNFTLKIRSTKLEDSAMYFCASKSSGTNTGELFFGEGSRLTVL.

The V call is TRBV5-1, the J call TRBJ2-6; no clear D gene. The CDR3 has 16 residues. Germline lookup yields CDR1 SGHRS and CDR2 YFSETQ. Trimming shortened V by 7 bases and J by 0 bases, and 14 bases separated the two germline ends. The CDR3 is CASRELSGSGANVLTF. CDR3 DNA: TGCGCCAGCCGAGAGCTTTCGGGCTCTGGGGCCAACGTCCTGACTTTC.

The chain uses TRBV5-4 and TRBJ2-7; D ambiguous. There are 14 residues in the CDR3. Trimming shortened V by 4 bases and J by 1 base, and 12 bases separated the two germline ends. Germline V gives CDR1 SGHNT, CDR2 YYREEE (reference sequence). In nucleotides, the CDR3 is TGTGCCAGCAGCCTTGCGGTGGATTCCTACGAGCAGTACTTC. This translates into CASSLAVDSYEQYF.

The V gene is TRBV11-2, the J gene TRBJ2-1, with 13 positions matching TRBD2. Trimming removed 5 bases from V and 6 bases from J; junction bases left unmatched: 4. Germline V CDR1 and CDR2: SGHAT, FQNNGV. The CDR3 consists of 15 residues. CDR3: CASSPGLAGTNEQFF. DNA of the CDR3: TGTGCCAGCAGCCCGGGACTAGCGGGAACCAATGAGCAGTTCTTC.

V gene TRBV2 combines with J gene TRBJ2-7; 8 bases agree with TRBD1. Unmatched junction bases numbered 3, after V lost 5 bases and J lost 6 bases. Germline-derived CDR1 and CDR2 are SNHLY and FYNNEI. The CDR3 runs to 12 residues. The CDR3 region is CASSPTGVEQYF. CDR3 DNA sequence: TGTGCCAGCAGTCCGACAGGGGTCGAGCAGTACTTC. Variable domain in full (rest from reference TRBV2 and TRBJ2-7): EPEVTQTPSHQVTQMGQEVILRCVPISNHLYFYWYRQILGQKVEFLVSFYNNEISEKSEIFDDQFSVERPDGSNFTLKIRSTKLEDSAMYFCASSPTGVEQYFGPGTRLTVT.

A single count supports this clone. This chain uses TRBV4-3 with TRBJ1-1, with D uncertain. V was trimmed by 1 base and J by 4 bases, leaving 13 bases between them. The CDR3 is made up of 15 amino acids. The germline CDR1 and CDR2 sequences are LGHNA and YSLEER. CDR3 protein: CASSQVGRGGTEAFF. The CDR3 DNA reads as TGCGCCAGCAGCCAAGTAGGGAGAGGTGGCACTGAAGCTTTCTTT.

The CDR3 DNA is TGTGCCAGCAGCTCCCGGACAGGGTCGAAGACCCAGTACTTC. It translates to CASSSRTGSKTQYF. The V call is TRBV5-6, the J call TRBJ2-5; 8 nucleotides align to TRBD1. V shed 3 bases, J shed 6 bases, and the junction held 7 bases outside the gene matches. Germline V gene sequence: CDR1 SGHDT, CDR2 YYEEEE. The CDR3 totals 14 residues.

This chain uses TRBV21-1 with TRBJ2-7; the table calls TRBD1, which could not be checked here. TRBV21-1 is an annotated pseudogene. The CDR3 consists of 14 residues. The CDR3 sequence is CASSKGYRTYEQYV. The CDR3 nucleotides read TGTGCCAGCAGCAAAGGGTACAGAACCTACGAGCAGTACGTC.

The DNA of the CDR3 is TGTGCCAGTAGTATAGCCGGGACTCATAAAGCTTTCTTT. Its protein is CASSIAGTHKAFF. The J gene is TRBJ1-1, the V gene TRBV19; D is possibly TRBD1 (5 bases). V was shortened by 1 base and J by 9 bases, with 12 bases between the two germline ends. The V gene's germline CDR1 is LNHDA and CDR2 SQIVND (reference sequence). The CDR3 has 13 residues.

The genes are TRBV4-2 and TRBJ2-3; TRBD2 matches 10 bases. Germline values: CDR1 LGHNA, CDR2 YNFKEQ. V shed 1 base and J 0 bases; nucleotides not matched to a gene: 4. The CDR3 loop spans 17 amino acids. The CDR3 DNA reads TGTGCCAGCAGCCAAGCTGGACTAGCGGCTAGCACAGATACGCAGTATTTT. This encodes CASSQAGLAASTDTQYF.

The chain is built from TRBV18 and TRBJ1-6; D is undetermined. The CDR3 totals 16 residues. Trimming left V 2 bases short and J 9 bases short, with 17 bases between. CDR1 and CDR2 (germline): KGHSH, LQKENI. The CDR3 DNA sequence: TGTGCCAGCTCACCAAGCGCCCCCCGGCCCGGTTCACCCCTCCACTTT. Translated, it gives CASSPSAPRPGSPLHF.

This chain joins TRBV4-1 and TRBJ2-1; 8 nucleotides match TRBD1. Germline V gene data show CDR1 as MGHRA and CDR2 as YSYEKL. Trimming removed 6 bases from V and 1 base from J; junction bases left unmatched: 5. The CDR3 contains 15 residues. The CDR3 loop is CASRLDRGSYNEQFF. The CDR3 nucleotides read TGCGCCAGCAGACTCGACAGGGGATCCTACAATGAGCAGTTCTTC.

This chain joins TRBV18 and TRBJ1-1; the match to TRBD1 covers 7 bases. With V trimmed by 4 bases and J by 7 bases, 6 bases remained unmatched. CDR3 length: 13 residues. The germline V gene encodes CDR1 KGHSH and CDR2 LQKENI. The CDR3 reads CASSRVRDSEAFF. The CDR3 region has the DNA TGTGCCAGCTCACGAGTCCGGGACAGTGAAGCTTTCTTT.

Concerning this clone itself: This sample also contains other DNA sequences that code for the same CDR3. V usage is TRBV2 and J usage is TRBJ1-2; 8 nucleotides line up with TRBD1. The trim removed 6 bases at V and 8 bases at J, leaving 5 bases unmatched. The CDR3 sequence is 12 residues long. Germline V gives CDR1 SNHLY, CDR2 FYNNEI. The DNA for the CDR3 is TGTGCCAGCAGCGGACAGGGTAGGGGCTACACCTTC. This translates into CASSGQGRGYTF. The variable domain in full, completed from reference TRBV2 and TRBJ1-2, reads EPEVTQTPSHQVTQMGQEVILRCVPISNHLYFYWYRQILGQKVEFLVSFYNNEISEKSEIFDDQFSVERPDGSNFTLKIRSTKLEDSAMYFCASSGQGRGYTFGSGTRLTVV.

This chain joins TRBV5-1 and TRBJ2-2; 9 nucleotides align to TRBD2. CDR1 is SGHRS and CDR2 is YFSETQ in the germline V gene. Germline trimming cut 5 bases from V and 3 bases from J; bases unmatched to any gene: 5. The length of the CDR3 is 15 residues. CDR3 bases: TGCGCCAGCAGTACAGTAGCGGGGGACACCGGGGAGCTGTTTTTT. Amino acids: CASSTVAGDTGELFF.